This paragraph covers one T cell receptor beta chain sequence. Its antigen is not identified. The sample is drawn from a study of blood T cells in healthy people across ages. Points from the study as a whole: PBMCs went unsorted, and a conclusive naive versus antigen-experienced comparison was therefore prevented.

The authors ran a second PCR of about 6 to 12 cycles using a sample-barcoded 5' primer and a J-beta primer mix. The template-switch adaptor was a 5' adaptor with 12 random nucleotides. It tagged each cDNA molecule. TCRdb re-analysed the 5' RACE reads in MiXCR, keeping a single row per CDR3 protein. The sample lists hundreds of thousands of distinct CDR3 sequences, roughly two fifths seen once, with around 30% in the top ten. The CDR3 covers 16 residues. The ends lost 0 bases at V and 0 bases at J; junction bases unmatched: 4. The germline V gene has CDR1 LGHDT and CDR2 YNNKEL (reference sequence). The sample taken for sequencing was blood. The chain employs TRBV3-1 and TRBJ2-7, with 8 bases identical to TRBD1. The receptor's source is an elderly man in good health. The CDR3 DNA reads as TGTGCCAGCAGCCAAGACGGGACAGGATTCTCCTACGAGCAGTACTTC. This sequence encodes CASSQDGTGFSYEQYF.